Below, one T cell receptor (beta chain) is given with its context. Its antigen remains unknown. The data were obtained in a study of OX40 agonist ivuxolimab in advanced cancers. Background on the study: Participants could have had prior anti-PD-1, anti-PD-L1 or anti-CTLA-4 therapy, and approximately 40% had some. The study's findings and limits: Determination of antigen specificity was not performed for the expanded peripheral T cells. Both blood CD4+ and CD8+ T cells showed clonal growth by week 6 at 0.1 to 3.0 mg/kg.

Systemic immunosuppression or autoimmune disease history was grounds to exclude patients. Germline values: CDR1 SGHNT, CDR2 YYREEE (reference sequence). This CDR3 has 14 amino acids. V was trimmed by 0 bases and J by 7 bases, leaving 8 bases between them. Data came from immunoSEQ multiplex PCR; TCRdb stores just in-frame clones and leaves some out. Of about 99,000 clones in the sample, approximately 94% were seen once. The sample in question was CD4+ or CD8+ T cells sorted from blood, obtained in a trial of the OX40 agonist ivuxolimab. This receptor was identified in an adult with an advanced solid tumor such as melanoma, head and neck, liver or kidney cancer. The chain has TRBV5-4 and TRBJ1-6, with D unresolved. CDR3 coding DNA: TGTGCCAGCAGCTTGGATCTAGGGAATTCACCCCTCCACTTT. Protein sequence: CASSLDLGNSPLHF.